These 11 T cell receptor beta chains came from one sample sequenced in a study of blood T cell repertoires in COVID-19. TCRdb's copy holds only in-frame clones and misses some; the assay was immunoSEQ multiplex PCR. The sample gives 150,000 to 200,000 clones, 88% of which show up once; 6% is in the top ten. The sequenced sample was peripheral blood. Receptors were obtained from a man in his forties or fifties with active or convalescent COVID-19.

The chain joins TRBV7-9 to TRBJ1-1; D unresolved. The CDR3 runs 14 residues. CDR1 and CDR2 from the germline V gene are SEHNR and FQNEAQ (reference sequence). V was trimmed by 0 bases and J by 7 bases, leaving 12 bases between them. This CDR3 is CASSLAIVGIEAFF. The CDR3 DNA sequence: TGTGCCAGCAGCTTAGCGATCGTCGGGATTGAAGCTTTCTTT.

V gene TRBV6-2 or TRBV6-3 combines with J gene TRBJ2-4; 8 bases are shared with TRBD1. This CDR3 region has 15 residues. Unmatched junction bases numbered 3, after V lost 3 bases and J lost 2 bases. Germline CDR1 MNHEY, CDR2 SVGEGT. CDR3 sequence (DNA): TGTGCCAGCAGTTATTACAGGGGGTCCAAAAACATTCAGTACTTC. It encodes CASSYYRGSKNIQYF.

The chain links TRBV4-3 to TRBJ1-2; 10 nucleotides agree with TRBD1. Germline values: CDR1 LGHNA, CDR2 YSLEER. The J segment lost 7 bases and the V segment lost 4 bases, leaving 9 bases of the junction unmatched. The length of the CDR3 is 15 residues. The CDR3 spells CASSRTGTGDGGYTF. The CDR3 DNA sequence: TGCGCCAGCAGCCGGACCGGGACAGGGGATGGTGGCTACACCTTC.

The CDR3 protein is CASREDSYNSPLHF. The CDR3 DNA sequence: TGTGCCAGTAGGGAGGACAGTTATAATTCACCCCTCCACTTT. The chain uses TRBV19 and TRBJ1-6, with D possibly matching TRBD1 (6 bases). Germline loops: CDR1 LNHDA, CDR2 SQIVND (reference sequence). The CDR3 has 14 residues. Between the trimmed V and J ends, which lost 6 bases and 4 bases, there was a span of 10 bases.

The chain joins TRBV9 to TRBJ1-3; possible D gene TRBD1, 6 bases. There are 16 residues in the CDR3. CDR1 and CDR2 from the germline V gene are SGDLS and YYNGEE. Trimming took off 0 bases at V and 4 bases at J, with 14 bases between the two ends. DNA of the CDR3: TGTGCCAGCAGCGTAGAGGTCAGGGGCTCCGGAAACACCATATATTTT. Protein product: CASSVEVRGSGNTIYF.

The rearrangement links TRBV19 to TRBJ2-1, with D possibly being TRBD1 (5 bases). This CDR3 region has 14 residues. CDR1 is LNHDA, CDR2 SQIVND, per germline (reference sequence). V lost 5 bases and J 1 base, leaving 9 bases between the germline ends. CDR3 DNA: TGTGCCAGTAGTCCAGGGTTATCCTACAATGAGCAGTTCTTC. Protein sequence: CASSPGLSYNEQFF.

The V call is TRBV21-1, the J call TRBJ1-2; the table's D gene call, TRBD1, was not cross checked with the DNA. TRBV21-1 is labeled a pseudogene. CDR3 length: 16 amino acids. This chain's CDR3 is CASSKEMGGQVYGYTF. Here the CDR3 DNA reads TGTGCCAGCAGCAAAGAAATGGGGGGACAGGTCTATGGCTACACCTTC.

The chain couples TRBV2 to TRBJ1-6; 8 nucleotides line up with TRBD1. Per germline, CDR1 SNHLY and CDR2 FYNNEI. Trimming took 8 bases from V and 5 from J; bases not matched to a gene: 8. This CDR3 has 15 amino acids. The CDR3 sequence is CASGGQGANNSPLHF. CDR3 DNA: TGTGCCAGCGGAGGGCAGGGGGCGAATAATTCACCCCTCCACTTT. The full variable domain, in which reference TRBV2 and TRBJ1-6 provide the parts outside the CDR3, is EPEVTQTPSHQVTQMGQEVILRCVPISNHLYFYWYRQILGQKVEFLVSFYNNEISEKSEIFDDQFSVERPDGSNFTLKIRSTKLEDSAMYFCASGGQGANNSPLHFGNGTRLTVT.

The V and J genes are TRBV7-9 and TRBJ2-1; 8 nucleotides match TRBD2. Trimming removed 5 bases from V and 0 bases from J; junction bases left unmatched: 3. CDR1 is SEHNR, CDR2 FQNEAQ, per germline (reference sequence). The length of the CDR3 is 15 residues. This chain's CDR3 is CASSAGRVSYNEQFF. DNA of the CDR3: TGTGCCAGCAGCGCCGGGAGGGTCTCCTACAATGAGCAGTTCTTC.

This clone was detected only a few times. CDR3: CAISVLSQGTYEQYF. In nucleotides, the CDR3 is TGTGCCATCAGTGTGTTAAGCCAGGGAACCTACGAGCAGTACTTC. The rearrangement joins TRBV10-3 to TRBJ2-7, with a possible D match to TRBD1 (5 bases). Germline lookup yields CDR1 ENHRY and CDR2 SYGVKD. The CDR3 is 15 amino acids. V was trimmed by 4 bases and J by 2 bases, leaving 15 bases between them.

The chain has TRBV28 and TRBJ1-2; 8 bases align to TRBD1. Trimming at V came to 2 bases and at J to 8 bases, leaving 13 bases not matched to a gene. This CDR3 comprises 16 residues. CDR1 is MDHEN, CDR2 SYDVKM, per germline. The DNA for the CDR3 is TGTGCCAGCAGTTTACGGCACACCGACAGGGGACAAGGCTACACCTTC. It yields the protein CASSLRHTDRGQGYTF.